These 14 T cell receptor beta chains came from one sample sequenced in a study of early T cells in non-severe SARS-CoV-2 infection. A single record per CDR3 protein comes from TCRdb applying MiXCR to the 5' RACE reads. The table includes some 66,000 distinct CDR3 sequences, under 15% detected once. Sequencing used whole blood. These receptors were taken from an adult who was a healthcare worker with PCR-confirmed SARS-CoV-2 infection or an uninfected control (not recorded which).

The rearrangement joins TRBV6-2 or TRBV6-3 to TRBJ1-2; 7 bases agree with TRBD1. There are 12 residues in the CDR3. Germline assignment: CDR1 MNHEY and CDR2 SVGEGT. V gave up 5 bases and J gave up 10 bases; unmatched junction bases: 7. Written as DNA, the CDR3 is TGTGCCAGCAGTCGCCGGGACAGAGCCTACACCTTC. It codes for CASSRRDRAYTF.

This clonotype was recorded a few times. The gene calls are TRBV7-2 and TRBJ2-7, with unresolved D. The CDR3 length is 14 residues. Germline values: CDR1 SGHTA, CDR2 FQGNSA. V dropped 0 bases and J dropped 5 bases, with 11 bases sitting between them. DNA of the CDR3: TGTGCCAGCAGCTTAGCATCTGACCCTAACGAGCAGTACTTC. Protein sequence: CASSLASDPNEQYF.

At least ten counts were recorded for this clonotype. The chain joins TRBV20-1 to TRBJ2-7, with D perhaps TRBD1 (6 bases). The length of the CDR3 is 16 residues. The germline gives CDR1 DFQATT, CDR2 SNEGSKA (reference sequence). Trimming pared 0 bases from V and 0 bases from J, leaving 15 bases between. The CDR3 DNA follows: TGCAGTGCTAGAGACTGGGGGACAACATCCTCCTACGAGCAGTACTTC. This gives the protein CSARDWGTTSSYEQYF.

J is TRBJ2-7 and V is TRBV5-6; D gene ambiguous. Germline V gene data show CDR1 as SGHDT and CDR2 as YYEEEE. This CDR3 region has 13 residues. V was trimmed by 3 bases and J by 3 bases, leaving 10 bases between them. This chain's CDR3 is CASSSLSGYEQYF. CDR3 DNA: TGTGCCAGCAGCTCCCTATCCGGCTACGAGCAGTACTTC.

This chain uses TRBV12-3 or TRBV12-4 with TRBJ2-7, with unresolved D. This CDR3 region has 12 residues. Deletions cut 5 bases from V and 4 bases from J, with 9 bases between. The CDR3 DNA reads TGTGCCAGCAGTAAGACCTGGTACGAGCAGTACTTC. This encodes CASSKTWYEQYF.

Many counts were recorded for this clonotype. The rearrangement links TRBV20-1 to TRBJ2-4; D possibly uses TRBD1 or TRBD2 (6 bases each). The germline gives CDR1 DFQATT, CDR2 SNEGSKA (reference sequence). The V and J ends lost 4 bases and 7 bases respectively, with 20 bases between them. There are 15 residues in the CDR3. The CDR3 DNA sequence: TGCAGTGCTATCCTCGCGGGCAGGAGGGGGAACATTCAGTACTTC. Protein sequence: CSAILAGRRGNIQYF.

This chain links TRBV6-5 with TRBJ2-7; a weak D match, TRBD1 (7 bases). V was cut by 2 bases and J by 2 bases, with 16 bases left in between. CDR3 length: 16 residues. Per germline, CDR1 MNHEY and CDR2 SVGAGI. CDR3 DNA: TGTGCCAGCAGTTACCTCGCGGGACAGCCAACCTACGAGCAGTACTTC. It specifies CASSYLAGQPTYEQYF.

This clonotype was picked up many times. This rearrangement joins TRBV7-3 to TRBJ2-5; D is possibly TRBD1 or TRBD2 (5 bases each). There are 15 residues in the CDR3. From germline, CDR1 is SGHTA and CDR2 FQGTGA. V was pared by 5 bases and J by 2 bases, with 15 bases between. The CDR3 DNA follows: TGTGCCAGCAGCCTTAAGGGGAGCGCTCAAGAGACCCAGTACTTC. This codes for CASSLKGSAQETQYF.

This clonotype was recorded a few times. The rearrangement uses TRBV11-2 and TRBJ2-7; D ambiguous. Germline V gene data show CDR1 as SGHAT and CDR2 as FQNNGV. This CDR3 contains 11 residues. Trimming removed 2 bases at V and 8 bases at J, with 7 bases between. CDR3 in amino acids: CASSLQAQQYF. The CDR3 DNA is TGTGCCAGCAGCTTACAAGCCCAGCAGTACTTC.

This clonotype was observed a handful of times. In nucleotides, the CDR3 is TGTGCCAGCAGTTTGACCCCCGGGGATCAGCCCCAGCATTTT. As protein: CASSLTPGDQPQHF. V gene TRBV28 combines with J gene TRBJ1-5; no clear D gene. The germline V gene encodes CDR1 MDHEN and CDR2 SYDVKM. The CDR3 length is 14 residues. Trimming stripped 3 bases from V and 5 bases from J, with 11 bases between. Based on the CDR3 plus reference TRBV28 and TRBJ1-5, the full variable domain is DVKVTQSSRYLVKRTGEKVFLECVQDMDHENMFWYRQDPGLGLRLIYFSYDVKMKEKGDIPEGYSVSREKKERFSLILESASTNQTSMYLCASSLTPGDQPQHFGDGTRLSIL.

The sample holds a few counts of this clonotype. This rearrangement joins TRBV28 to TRBJ1-2; no definite D call. Between the trimmed V and J ends, which lost 3 bases and 8 bases, there was a span of 10 bases. The germline V gene has CDR1 MDHEN and CDR2 SYDVKM. This CDR3 comprises 12 residues. The CDR3 reads CASSFSRVGYTF. CDR3 bases: TGTGCCAGCAGTTTCTCCCGGGTCGGCTACACCTTC.

This clonotype was counted at least ten times. J is TRBJ2-1 and V is TRBV27, with 8 bases fitting TRBD1. From germline, CDR1 is MNHEY and CDR2 SMNVEV (reference sequence). V dropped 5 bases and J dropped 7; count of bases not matched to a gene: 7. This CDR3 is 14 amino acids long. CDR3 DNA sequence: TGTGCCAGCAGTCCCCGGGACAGGCGAAATGAGCAGTTCTTC. It codes for CASSPRDRRNEQFF.

The chain has TRBV4-2 and TRBJ1-1; D not certain. CDR3 size: 11 residues. Trimming took 7 bases from V and 4 from J, leaving 7 bases between them. CDR1 LGHNA and CDR2 YNFKEQ come from the germline V gene. This CDR3 reads CASMGLTEAFF. The DNA for the CDR3 is TGTGCCAGCATGGGTCTCACTGAAGCTTTCTTT.

This clonotype was detected a few times. J is TRBJ1-1 and V is TRBV5-4; 10 bases match TRBD1. Germline V CDR1 and CDR2: SGHNT, YYREEE (reference sequence). Trimming at V came to 3 bases and at J to 6 bases, leaving 8 bases not matched to a gene. This CDR3 is built from 15 residues. CDR3: CASSSGDRGRPEAFF. The CDR3 nucleotides read TGTGCCAGCAGCTCAGGGGACAGGGGCCGACCTGAAGCTTTCTTT.